The 21 T cell receptor beta chains reported below all come from one sample, sequenced in a study of control samples from healthy donors and cancer patients. The method was immunoSEQ multiplex PCR; TCRdb's version includes in-frame clones alone and lacks a portion of them. This sample has roughly 130,000 clones, with about 95% found just once. The sequencing sample was made of blood. These TCRs come from a man under 40 in good health.

In DNA form, the CDR3 reads TGTGCCAGCACCCTAGACAGGGGCTATGGCTACACCTTC. The encoded protein is CASTLDRGYGYTF. V and J are TRBV6-5 and TRBJ1-2; 8 bases are shared with TRBD1. The CDR3 loop spans 13 amino acids. CDR1 and CDR2 from the germline V gene are MNHEY and SVGAGI. V lost 7 bases, J lost 4 bases, and 5 bases stayed unmatched.

The chain couples TRBV5-6 to TRBJ1-3; D ambiguous. Germline values: CDR1 SGHDT, CDR2 YYEEEE. Trimming pared 0 bases from V and 0 bases from J, leaving 13 bases between. This CDR3 comprises 17 residues. The chain's CDR3 is CASSLGTGSFSGNTIYF. For the CDR3, the DNA is TGTGCCAGCAGCTTGGGGACGGGAAGTTTCTCTGGAAACACCATATATTTT. Full variable domain (remainder filled in from reference TRBV5-6 and TRBJ1-3): DAGVTQSPTHLIKTRGQQVTLRCSPKSGHDTVSWYQQALGQGPQFIFQYYEEEERQRGNFPDRFSGHQFPNYSSELNVNALLLGDSALYLCASSLGTGSFSGNTIYFGEGSWLTVV.

The chain recombines TRBV7-9 with TRBJ2-7; weak D call: TRBD1 (6 bases). The V end lost 8 bases, the J end lost 4 bases, and 9 bases lay between the germline ends. CDR1 and CDR2 (germline): SEHNR, FQNEAQ (reference sequence). This CDR3 has 11 residues. As DNA, the CDR3 is TGTGCCAGCGGGGGCCGGTACGAGCAGTACTTC. Translated, it gives CASGGRYEQYF.

The chain couples TRBV2 to TRBJ1-4; 7 bases map to TRBD1. Germline-derived CDR1 and CDR2 are SNHLY and FYNNEI. V was clipped by 4 bases and J by 8 bases; unmatched bases: 13. The CDR3 totals 16 residues. CDR3 nucleotides: TGTGCCAGCAGTGGAGGGACAGAACCTTCCGACGAAAAACTGTTTTTT. The encoded protein is CASSGGTEPSDEKLFF.

The V gene is TRBV9, the J gene TRBJ2-1; the D gene is possibly TRBD1 (5 bases). This CDR3 comprises 18 residues. The ends were cut back, 0 bases at V and 1 base at J, with 17 bases in the middle. Germline V CDR1 and CDR2: SGDLS, YYNGEE. CDR3 protein: CASSVDPSGIISYNEQFF. The CDR3 bases are TGTGCCAGCAGCGTAGATCCCTCAGGGATAATATCCTACAATGAGCAGTTCTTC.

This clone showed up just once. The rearrangement links TRBV12-3 or TRBV12-4 to TRBJ2-7; D not resolved. Trimming left V 1 base short and J 7 bases short, with 5 bases between. This CDR3 region has 11 residues. DNA of the CDR3: TGTGCCAGCAGTTTAGGAAGGGAGCAGTACTTC. Translation gives CASSLGREQYF.

This clone was recorded once. CDR3 loop: CASKPGQDYNEQFF. CDR3 DNA sequence: TGCGCCAGTAAACCGGGACAGGATTACAATGAGCAGTTCTTC. This chain connects TRBV4-1 to TRBJ2-1, with 8 bases lining up with TRBD1. This CDR3 comprises 14 residues. Germline V gene sequence: CDR1 MGHRA, CDR2 YSYEKL. Germline trimming cut 9 bases from V and 4 bases from J; bases unmatched to any gene: 8.

This sequence joins TRBV7-9 and TRBJ1-1; a weak D match, TRBD1 (6 bases). This CDR3 comprises 12 residues. V was pared by 2 bases and J by 11 bases, with 12 bases between. Per the germline V gene, CDR1 is SEHNR and CDR2 is FQNEAQ (reference sequence). In DNA form, the CDR3 reads TGTGCCAGCAGCTTACGCCGGGACAACGCTTTCTTT. Residues: CASSLRRDNAFF.

The chain links TRBV6-2 or TRBV6-3 to TRBJ2-1; 11 bases are shared with TRBD1. Trimming removed 4 bases from V and 7 bases from J; junction bases left unmatched: 9. The CDR3 has 16 residues. Per the germline V gene, CDR1 is MNHEY and CDR2 is SVGEGT. DNA for the CDR3: TGTGCCAGCAGTTCCGTCCGGGACAGGGGGGAGAATGAGCAGTTCTTC. It is translated as CASSSVRDRGENEQFF.

This rearrangement joins TRBV5-1 to TRBJ1-4; 9 bases map to TRBD1. Trimming took 3 bases from V and 0 from J; bases not matched to a gene: 3. CDR1 is SGHRS and CDR2 is YFSETQ in the germline V gene. CDR3 length: 16 amino acids. CDR3 coding DNA: TGCGCCAGCAGCTCGACAGGGGGGTCAACTAATGAAAAACTGTTTTTT. It translates to CASSSTGGSTNEKLFF.

The chain carries TRBV28 and TRBJ2-4, with D perhaps matching TRBD2 (5 bases). CDR1 MDHEN and CDR2 SYDVKM come from the germline V gene. V was pared by 4 bases and J by 0 bases, with 22 bases between. The CDR3 is 19 residues long. The chain's CDR3 is CASSSHGVDLGLAKNIQYF. The CDR3 nucleotides read TGTGCCAGCAGTTCCCATGGGGTCGACTTAGGACTAGCCAAAAACATTCAGTACTTC.

V usage is TRBV2 and J usage is TRBJ1-2, with D tentatively TRBD1 (6 bases). V was clipped by 5 bases and J by 4 bases, with 11 bases between them. CDR1 and CDR2 (germline): SNHLY, FYNNEI. This CDR3 spans 13 amino acids. The CDR3 sequence: CASSTGRGYGYTF. The CDR3 DNA reads TGTGCCAGCAGTACAGGGCGCGGCTATGGCTACACCTTC.

This chain links TRBV7-2 with TRBJ2-1; no reliable D call. Germline V CDR1 and CDR2: SGHTA, FQGNSA. V was trimmed by 4 bases and J by 6 bases, leaving 7 bases between them. The length of the CDR3 is 12 residues. The CDR3 nucleotides are TGTGCCAGCAGCTACCCCTCCAATGAGCAGTTCTTC. It codes for CASSYPSNEQFF.

The DNA of the CDR3 is TGCGCCAGCAGCCAGGGGACGCCGTCCTACGAGCAGTACTTC. It translates to CASSQGTPSYEQYF. This rearrangement joins TRBV4-1 to TRBJ2-7; D tentatively fits TRBD1 or TRBD2 (5 bases each). The CDR3 runs to 14 residues. Trimming left V 3 bases short and J 1 base short, with 10 bases between. CDR1 MGHRA and CDR2 YSYEKL come from the germline V gene.

The chain has TRBV5-6 and TRBJ1-2; maybe TRBD1 (6 bases). Germline values: CDR1 SGHDT, CDR2 YYEEEE. This CDR3 comprises 16 residues. Trimming cost V 4 bases and J 2 bases, with 18 bases left between them. CDR3 sequence: CASSAWGQPLNYGYTF. In nucleotides, the CDR3 is TGTGCCAGCAGCGCCTGGGGGCAGCCACTAAACTATGGCTACACCTTC. Combining the CDR3 with reference TRBV5-6 and TRBJ1-2 gives the whole variable domain DAGVTQSPTHLIKTRGQQVTLRCSPKSGHDTVSWYQQALGQGPQFIFQYYEEEERQRGNFPDRFSGHQFPNYSSELNVNALLLGDSALYLCASSAWGQPLNYGYTFGSGTRLTVV.

The chain employs TRBV3-1 (or the pseudogene TRBV3-2) and TRBJ1-2; D might be TRBD1 (5 bases). Per germline, CDR1 LGHDT and CDR2 YNNKEL (reference sequence). Trimming removed 0 bases from V and 4 bases from J, with 21 bases in between. CDR3 length: 18 residues. CDR3 nucleotides: TGTGCCAGCAGCCAAGATCGGGCAGGGAAGACCACGGGCTATGGCTACACCTTC. It translates to CASSQDRAGKTTGYGYTF.

The V gene is TRBV6-2 or TRBV6-3, the J gene TRBJ2-7; unclear D gene. The V and J ends lost 5 bases and 6 bases respectively, with 8 bases between them. This CDR3 comprises 11 residues. Germline CDR1 reads MNHEY; CDR2 reads SVGEGT. This chain's CDR3 is CASSPLFEQYF. The CDR3 bases are TGTGCCAGCAGTCCACTTTTCGAGCAGTACTTC.

Comments on this clone: Germline is not matched at one junction end, which may reflect a read error. The J gene is TRBJ2-1, the V gene TRBV11-2, with D uncertain. The CDR3 has 8 residues. Germline V CDR1 and CDR2: SGHAT, FQNNGV. The CDR3 bases are TGTGCCAGCAGCTTTGAGATCTTC. Encoded protein: CASSFEIF.

This clone occurred once. V usage is TRBV20-1 and J usage is TRBJ1-2, with D hard to call. The CDR3 covers 11 residues. Germline-derived CDR1 and CDR2 are DFQATT and SNEGSKA (reference sequence). Deletions cut 5 bases from V and 10 bases from J, with 14 bases between. The CDR3 is CSAFPSQSYTF. The CDR3 DNA follows: TGCAGTGCTTTTCCCTCACAGTCCTACACCTTC.

V and J are TRBV4-1 and TRBJ1-4, with TRBD1 identical over 10 bases. CDR1 is MGHRA and CDR2 is YSYEKL in the germline V gene. V lost 1 base and J lost 5; bases outside the gene matches: 10. The CDR3 sequence is 18 residues long. CDR3 in amino acids: CASSQVGGSGQGNEKLFF. The CDR3 coding sequence is TGCGCCAGCAGCCAAGTCGGGGGGTCGGGACAGGGGAATGAAAAACTGTTTTTT.

This chain uses TRBV9 with TRBJ1-2; 9 nucleotides agree with TRBD1. The length of the CDR3 is 16 residues. Unmatched junction bases numbered 13, after V lost 3 bases and J lost 7 bases. CDR1 and CDR2 from the germline V gene are SGDLS and YYNGEE. CDR3 DNA sequence: TGTGCCAGCAGCGCCGGACAGGGGAGATTGGGAGGTGGCTACACCTTC. The encoded protein is CASSAGQGRLGGGYTF.